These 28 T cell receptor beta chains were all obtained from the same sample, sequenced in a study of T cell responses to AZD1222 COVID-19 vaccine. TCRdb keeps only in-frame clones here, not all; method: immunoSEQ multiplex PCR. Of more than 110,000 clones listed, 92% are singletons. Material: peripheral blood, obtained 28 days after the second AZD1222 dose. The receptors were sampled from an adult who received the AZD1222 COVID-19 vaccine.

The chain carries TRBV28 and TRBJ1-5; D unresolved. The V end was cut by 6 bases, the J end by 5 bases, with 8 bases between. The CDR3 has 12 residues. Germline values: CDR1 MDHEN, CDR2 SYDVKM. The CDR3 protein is CASSTNHQPQHF. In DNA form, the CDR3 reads TGTGCCAGCAGCACAAATCATCAGCCCCAGCATTTT.

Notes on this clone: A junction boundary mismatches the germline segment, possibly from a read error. The CDR3 coding sequence is TGTGCCAGCTCACCAATCGATAGCAATCGGCCCCAGCATTTT. This codes for CASSPIDSNRPQHF. The chain uses TRBV18 and TRBJ1-5, with unresolved D. The germline V gene encodes CDR1 KGHSH and CDR2 LQKENI. The CDR3 runs to 14 residues. The full variable domain, with the rest looked up from reference TRBV18 and TRBJ1-5, is NAGVMQNPRHLVRRRGQEARLRCSPMKGHSHVYWYRQLPEEGLKFMVYLQKENIIDESGMPKERFSAEFPKEGPSILRIQQVVRGDSAAYFCASSPIDSNRPQHFGDGTRLSIL.

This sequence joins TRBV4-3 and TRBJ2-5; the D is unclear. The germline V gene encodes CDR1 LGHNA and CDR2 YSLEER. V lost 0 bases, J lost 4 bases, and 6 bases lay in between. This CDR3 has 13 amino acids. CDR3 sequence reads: CASSQDSTETQYF. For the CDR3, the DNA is TGCGCCAGCAGCCAAGATTCCACAGAGACCCAGTACTTC.

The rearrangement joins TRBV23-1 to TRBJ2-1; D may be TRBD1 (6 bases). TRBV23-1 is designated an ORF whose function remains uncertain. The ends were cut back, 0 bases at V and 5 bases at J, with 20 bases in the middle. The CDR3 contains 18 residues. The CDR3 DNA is TGCGCCAGCAGTCAATCCATAGGGGGTCGTAGAGGGGACAATGAGCAGTTCTTC. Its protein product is CASSQSIGGRRGDNEQFF.

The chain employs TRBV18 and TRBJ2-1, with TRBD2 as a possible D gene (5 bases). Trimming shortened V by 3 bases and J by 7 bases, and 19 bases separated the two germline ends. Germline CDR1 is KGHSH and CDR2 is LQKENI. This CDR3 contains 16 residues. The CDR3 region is CASSPPNAIPGNEQFF. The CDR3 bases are TGTGCCAGCTCACCGCCCAACGCGATTCCGGGGAATGAGCAGTTCTTC.

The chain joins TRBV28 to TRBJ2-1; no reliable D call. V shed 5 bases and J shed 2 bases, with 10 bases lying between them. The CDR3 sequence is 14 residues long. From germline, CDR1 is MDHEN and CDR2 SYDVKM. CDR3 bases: TGTGCCAGCAGTCCATCTCTAGCCTACAATGAGCAGTTCTTC. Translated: CASSPSLAYNEQFF.

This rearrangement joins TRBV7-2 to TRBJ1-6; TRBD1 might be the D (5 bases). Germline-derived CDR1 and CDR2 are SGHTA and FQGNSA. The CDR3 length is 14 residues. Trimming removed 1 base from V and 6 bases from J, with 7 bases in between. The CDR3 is CASSLGQFNSPLHF. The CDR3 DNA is TGTGCCAGCAGCTTAGGACAGTTTAATTCACCCCTCCACTTT.

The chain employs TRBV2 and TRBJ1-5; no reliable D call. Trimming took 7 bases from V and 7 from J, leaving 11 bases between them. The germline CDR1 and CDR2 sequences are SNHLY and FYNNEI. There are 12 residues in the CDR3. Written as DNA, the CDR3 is TGTGCCAGCAAAGGTACCAAACAGCCCCAGCATTTT. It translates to CASKGTKQPQHF.

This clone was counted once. CDR3 amino acids: CASSQAGNTQYF. Here the CDR3 DNA reads TGTGCCAGCAGCCAAGCTGGAAATACGCAGTATTTT. This chain uses TRBV3-1 (or the pseudogene TRBV3-2) with TRBJ2-3; D not resolved. The length of the CDR3 is 12 residues. Germline lookup yields CDR1 LGHDT and CDR2 YNNKEL (reference sequence). V lost 1 base, J lost 7 bases, and 6 bases lay in between.

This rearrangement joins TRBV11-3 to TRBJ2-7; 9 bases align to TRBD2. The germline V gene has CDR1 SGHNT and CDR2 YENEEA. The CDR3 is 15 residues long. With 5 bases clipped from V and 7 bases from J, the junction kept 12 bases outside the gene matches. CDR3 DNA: TGTGCCAGCAGCCTTGGTGGCGGGAGGGCCAATGAGCAGTACTTC. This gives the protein CASSLGGGRANEQYF.

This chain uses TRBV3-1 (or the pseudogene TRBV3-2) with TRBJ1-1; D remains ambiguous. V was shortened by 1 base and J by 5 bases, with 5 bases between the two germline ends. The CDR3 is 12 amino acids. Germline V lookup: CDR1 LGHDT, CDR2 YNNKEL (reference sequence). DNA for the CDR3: TGTGCCAGCAGCCAAGGTGGGACTGAAGCTTTCTTT. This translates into CASSQGGTEAFF.

The CDR3 DNA sequence: TGCGCCAGCAGCGATTCACAGGGGAGCTCCTACGAGCAGTACTTC. Its translation is CASSDSQGSSYEQYF. V usage is TRBV5-1 and J usage is TRBJ2-7; the match to TRBD1 covers 7 bases. There are 15 residues in the CDR3. Per the germline V gene, CDR1 is SGHRS and CDR2 is YFSETQ. Trimming removed 4 bases from V and 0 bases from J; junction bases left unmatched: 7.

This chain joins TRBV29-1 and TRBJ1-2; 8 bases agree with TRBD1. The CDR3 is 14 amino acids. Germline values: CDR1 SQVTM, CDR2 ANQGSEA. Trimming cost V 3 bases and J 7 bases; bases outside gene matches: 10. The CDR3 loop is CSVDIQGALTGYTF. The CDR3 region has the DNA TGCAGCGTTGATATTCAGGGGGCGTTAACTGGCTACACCTTC.

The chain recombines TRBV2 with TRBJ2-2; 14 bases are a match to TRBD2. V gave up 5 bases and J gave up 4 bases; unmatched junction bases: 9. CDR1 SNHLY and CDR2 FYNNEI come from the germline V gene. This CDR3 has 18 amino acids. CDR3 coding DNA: TGTGCCAGCAGTAGATTGGGACTAGCGGGAGCCATCACCGGGGAGCTGTTTTTT. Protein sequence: CASSRLGLAGAITGELFF.

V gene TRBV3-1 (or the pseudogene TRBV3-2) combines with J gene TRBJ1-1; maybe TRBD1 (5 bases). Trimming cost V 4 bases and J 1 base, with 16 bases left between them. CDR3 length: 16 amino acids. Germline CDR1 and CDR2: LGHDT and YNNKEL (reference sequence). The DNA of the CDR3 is TGTGCCAGCAGCCCCCCTCGGCAGGGATGGAACACTGAAGCTTTCTTT. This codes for CASSPPRQGWNTEAFF.

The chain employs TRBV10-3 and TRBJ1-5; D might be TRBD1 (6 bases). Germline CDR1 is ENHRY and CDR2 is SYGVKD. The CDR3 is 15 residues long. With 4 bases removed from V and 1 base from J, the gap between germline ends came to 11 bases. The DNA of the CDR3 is TGTGCCATCAGTGTGGGGGCGCAAAGCAATCAGCCCCAGCATTTT. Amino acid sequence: CAISVGAQSNQPQHF.

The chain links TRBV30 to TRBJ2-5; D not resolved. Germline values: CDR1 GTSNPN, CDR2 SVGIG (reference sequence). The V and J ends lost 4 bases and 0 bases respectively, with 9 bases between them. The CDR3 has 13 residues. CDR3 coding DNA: TGTGCCTGGAATTCTGGTTACCAAGAGACCCAGTACTTC. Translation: CAWNSGYQETQYF. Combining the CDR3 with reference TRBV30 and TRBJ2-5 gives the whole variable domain SQTIHQWPATLVQPVGSPLSLECTVEGTSNPNLYWYRQAAGRGLQLLFYSVGIGQISSEVPQNLSASRPQDRQFILSSKKLLLSDSGFYLCAWNSGYQETQYFGPGTRLLVL.

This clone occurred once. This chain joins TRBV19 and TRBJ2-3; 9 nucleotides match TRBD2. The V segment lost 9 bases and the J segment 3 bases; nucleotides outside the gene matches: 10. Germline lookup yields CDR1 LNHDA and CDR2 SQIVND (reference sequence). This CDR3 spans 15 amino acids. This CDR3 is CASHSRAGGTDTQYF. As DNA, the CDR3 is TGTGCCAGCCATAGTCGAGCGGGAGGTACAGATACGCAGTATTTT.

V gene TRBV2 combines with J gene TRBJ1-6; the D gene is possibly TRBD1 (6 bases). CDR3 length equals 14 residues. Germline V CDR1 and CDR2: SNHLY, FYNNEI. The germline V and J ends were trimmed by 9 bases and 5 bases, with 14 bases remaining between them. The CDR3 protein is CASNPTGDNSPLHF. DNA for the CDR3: TGTGCCAGTAACCCGACAGGCGATAATTCACCCCTCCACTTT.

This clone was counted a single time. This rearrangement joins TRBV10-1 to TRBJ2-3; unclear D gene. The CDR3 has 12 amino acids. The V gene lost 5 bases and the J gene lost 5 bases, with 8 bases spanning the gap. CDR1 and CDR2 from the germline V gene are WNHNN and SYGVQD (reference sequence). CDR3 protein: CASSPSRDTQYF. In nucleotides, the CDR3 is TGCGCCAGCAGTCCCTCGCGAGATACGCAGTATTTT.

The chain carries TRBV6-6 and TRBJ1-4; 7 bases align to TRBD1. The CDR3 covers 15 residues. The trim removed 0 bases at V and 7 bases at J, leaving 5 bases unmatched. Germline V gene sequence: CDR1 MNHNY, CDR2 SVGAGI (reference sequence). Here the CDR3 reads CASSYSTGRGEKLFF. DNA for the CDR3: TGTGCCAGCAGTTACTCGACAGGGCGGGGTGAAAAACTGTTTTTT.

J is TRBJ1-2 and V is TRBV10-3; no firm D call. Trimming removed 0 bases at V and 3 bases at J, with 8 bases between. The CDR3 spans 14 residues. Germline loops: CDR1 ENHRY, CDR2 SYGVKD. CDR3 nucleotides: TGTGCCATCAGTGAGTCGAACAACTACTATGGCTACACCTTC. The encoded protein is CAISESNNYYGYTF.

The CDR3 is CASNLRQGPEAFF. The CDR3 DNA is TGTGCCAGCAATCTCAGGCAGGGGCCTGAAGCTTTCTTT. The V and J genes are TRBV2 and TRBJ1-1; D is perhaps TRBD1 (6 bases). This CDR3 has 13 residues. The V and J ends lost 7 bases and 6 bases respectively, with 15 bases between them. CDR1 and CDR2 (germline): SNHLY, FYNNEI.

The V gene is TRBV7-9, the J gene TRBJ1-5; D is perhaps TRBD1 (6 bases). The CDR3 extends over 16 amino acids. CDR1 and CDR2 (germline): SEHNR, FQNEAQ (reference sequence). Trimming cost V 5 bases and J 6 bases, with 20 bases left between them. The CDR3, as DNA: TGTGCCAGCAGCCAGGACACTACAGGGACCTTTCAGCCCCAGCATTTT. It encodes CASSQDTTGTFQPQHF.

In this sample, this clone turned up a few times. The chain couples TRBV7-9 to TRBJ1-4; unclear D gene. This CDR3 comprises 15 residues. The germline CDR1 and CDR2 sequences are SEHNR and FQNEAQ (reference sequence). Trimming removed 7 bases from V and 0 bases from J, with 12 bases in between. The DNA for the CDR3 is TGTGCCAGCATTAAAGGCGTTGCAACTAATGAAAAACTGTTTTTT. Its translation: CASIKGVATNEKLFF.

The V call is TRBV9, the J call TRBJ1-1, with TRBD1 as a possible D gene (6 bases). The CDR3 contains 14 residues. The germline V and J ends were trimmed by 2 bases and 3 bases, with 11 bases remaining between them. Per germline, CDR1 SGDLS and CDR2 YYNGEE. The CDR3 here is CASSVGGQDTEAFF. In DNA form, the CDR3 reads TGTGCCAGCAGCGTGGGGGGGCAGGACACTGAAGCTTTCTTT.

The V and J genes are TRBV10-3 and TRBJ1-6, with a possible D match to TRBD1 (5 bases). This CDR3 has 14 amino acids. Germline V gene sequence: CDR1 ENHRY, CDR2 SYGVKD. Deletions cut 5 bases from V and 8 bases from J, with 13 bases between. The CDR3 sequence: CAISMGDSDSPLHF. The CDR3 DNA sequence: TGTGCCATCAGTATGGGGGATTCTGATTCACCCCTCCACTTT.

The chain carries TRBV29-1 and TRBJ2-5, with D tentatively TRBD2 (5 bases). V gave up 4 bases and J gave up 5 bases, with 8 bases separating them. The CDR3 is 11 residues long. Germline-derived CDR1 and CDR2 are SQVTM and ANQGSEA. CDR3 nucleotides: TGCAGCGTTGGGCAGCGGGAGACCCAGTACTTC. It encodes CSVGQRETQYF.